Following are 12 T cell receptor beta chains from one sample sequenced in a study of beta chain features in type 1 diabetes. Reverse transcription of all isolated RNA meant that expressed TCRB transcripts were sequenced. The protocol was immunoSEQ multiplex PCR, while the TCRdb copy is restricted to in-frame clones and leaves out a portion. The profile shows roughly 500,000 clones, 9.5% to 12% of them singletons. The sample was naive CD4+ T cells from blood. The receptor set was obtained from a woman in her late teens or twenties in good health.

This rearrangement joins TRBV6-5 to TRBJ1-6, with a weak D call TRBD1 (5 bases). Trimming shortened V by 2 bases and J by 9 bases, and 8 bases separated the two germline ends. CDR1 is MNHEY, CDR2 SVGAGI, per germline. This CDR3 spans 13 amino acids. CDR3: CASSYDSGSPLHF. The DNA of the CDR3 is TGTGCCAGCAGTTACGACAGTGGTTCACCCCTCCACTTT.

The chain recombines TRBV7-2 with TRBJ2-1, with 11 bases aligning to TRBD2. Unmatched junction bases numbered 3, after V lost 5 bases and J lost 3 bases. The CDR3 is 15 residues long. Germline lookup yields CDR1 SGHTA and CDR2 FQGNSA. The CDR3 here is CASSTGTSGYNEQFF. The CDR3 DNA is TGTGCCAGCAGCACCGGGACTAGCGGCTACAATGAGCAGTTCTTC. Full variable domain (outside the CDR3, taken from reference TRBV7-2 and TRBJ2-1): GAGVSQSPSNKVTEKGKDVELRCDPISGHTALYWYRQSLGQGLEFLIYFQGNSAPDKSGLPSDRFSAERTGGSVSTLTIQRTQQEDSAVYLCASSTGTSGYNEQFFGPGTRLTVL.

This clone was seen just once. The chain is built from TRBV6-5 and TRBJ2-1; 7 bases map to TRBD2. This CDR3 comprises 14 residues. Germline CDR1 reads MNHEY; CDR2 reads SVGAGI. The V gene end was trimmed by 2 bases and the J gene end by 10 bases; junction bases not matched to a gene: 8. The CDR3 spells CASSYAAGVEEQFF. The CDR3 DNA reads TGTGCCAGCAGTTACGCGGCGGGGGTTGAGGAGCAGTTCTTC.

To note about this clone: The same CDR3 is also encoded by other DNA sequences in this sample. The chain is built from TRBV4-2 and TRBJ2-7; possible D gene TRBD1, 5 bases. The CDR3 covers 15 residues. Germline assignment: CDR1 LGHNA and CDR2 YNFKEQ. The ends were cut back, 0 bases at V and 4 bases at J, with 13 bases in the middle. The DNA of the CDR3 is TGTGCCAGCAGCCAAGAAATAAGGGGTCCTTACGAGCAGTACGTC. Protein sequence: CASSQEIRGPYEQYV.

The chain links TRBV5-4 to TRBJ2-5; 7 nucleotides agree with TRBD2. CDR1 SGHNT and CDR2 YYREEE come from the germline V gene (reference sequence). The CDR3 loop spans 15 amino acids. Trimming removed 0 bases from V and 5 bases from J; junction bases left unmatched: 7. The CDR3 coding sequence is TGTGCCAGCAGCTTGGGAACGGGAGGAACCGAGACCCAGTACTTC. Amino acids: CASSLGTGGTETQYF. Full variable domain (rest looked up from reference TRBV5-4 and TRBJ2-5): ETGVTQSPTHLIKTRGQQVTLRCSSQSGHNTVSWYQQALGQGPQFIFQYYREEENGRGNFPPRFSGLQFPNYSSELNVNALELDDSALYLCASSLGTGGTETQYFGPGTRLLVL.

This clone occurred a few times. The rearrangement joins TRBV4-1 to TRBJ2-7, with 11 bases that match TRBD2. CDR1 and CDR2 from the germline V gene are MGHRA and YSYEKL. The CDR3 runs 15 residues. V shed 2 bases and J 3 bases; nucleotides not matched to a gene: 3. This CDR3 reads CASSQPTSGNYEQYF. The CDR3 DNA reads TGCGCCAGCAGCCAACCGACTAGCGGGAACTACGAGCAGTACTTC.

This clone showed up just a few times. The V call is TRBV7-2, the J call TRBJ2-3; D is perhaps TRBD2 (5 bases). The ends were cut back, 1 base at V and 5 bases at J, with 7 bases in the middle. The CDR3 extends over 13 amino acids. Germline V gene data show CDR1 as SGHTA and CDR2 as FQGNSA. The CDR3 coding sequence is TGTGCCAGCAGCTTAGTCGGACTAGATACGCAGTATTTT. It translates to CASSLVGLDTQYF.

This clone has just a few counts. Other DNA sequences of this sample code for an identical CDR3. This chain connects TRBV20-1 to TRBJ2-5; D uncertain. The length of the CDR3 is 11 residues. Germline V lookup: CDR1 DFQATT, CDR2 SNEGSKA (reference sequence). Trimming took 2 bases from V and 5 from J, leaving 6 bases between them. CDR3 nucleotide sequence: TGCAGTGCTAGAATAGGGGAGACCCAGTACTTC. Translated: CSARIGETQYF.

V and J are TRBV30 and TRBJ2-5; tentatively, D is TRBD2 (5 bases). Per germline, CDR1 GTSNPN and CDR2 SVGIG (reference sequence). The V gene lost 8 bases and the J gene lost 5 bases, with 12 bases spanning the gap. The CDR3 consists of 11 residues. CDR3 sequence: CAQGQRETQYF. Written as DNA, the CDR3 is TGTGCCCAAGGGCAGCGGGAGACCCAGTACTTC.

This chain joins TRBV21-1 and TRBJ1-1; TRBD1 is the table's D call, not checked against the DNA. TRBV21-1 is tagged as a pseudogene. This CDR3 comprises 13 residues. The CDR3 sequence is CANVRDKCTEAFF. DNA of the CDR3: TGTGCCAATGTCCGGGACAAATGCACTGAAGCTTTCTTT.

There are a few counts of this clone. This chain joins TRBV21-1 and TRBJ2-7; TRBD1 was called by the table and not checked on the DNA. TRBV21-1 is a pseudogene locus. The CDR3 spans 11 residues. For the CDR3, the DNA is TGTGCCAGCAAGGTGCAGGACGAGCAGTACTTC. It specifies CASKVQDEQYF.

CDR3 residues: CASSLVERKETQYF. CDR3 DNA: TGCGCCAGCAGCCTGGTAGAGAGAAAAGAGACCCAGTACTTC. This sequence joins TRBV5-1 and TRBJ2-5; no firm D call. The CDR3 has 14 residues. Trimming stripped 4 bases from V and 3 bases from J, with 13 bases between. Germline CDR1 SGHRS, CDR2 YFSETQ. The variable domain in full, with the rest retrieved from reference TRBV5-1 and TRBJ2-5, is KAGVTQTPRYLIKTRGQQVTLSCSPISGHRSVSWYQQTPGQGLQFLFEYFSETQRNKGNFPGRFSGRQFSNSRSEMNVSTLELGDSALYLCASSLVERKETQYFGPGTRLLVL.